The TCR beta chain described here comes from a study of cytomegalovirus exposure and HLA in healthy donors. Use of 60 Vbeta and 13 Jbeta primers characterized the PCR. In the original analysis: In a later analysis, roughly 11 million of 83 million or so unique beta chains occurred in at least two donors. This table comes from immunoSEQ multiplex PCR, and its TCRdb copy is limited to in-frame clones, with some not included. Clone size and the V and J calls come from that table; the DNA yielded D and trimming. The repertoire holds 95,000 to 150,000 clones, roughly 78% seen once, with roughly 10% in the top ten. General observations from the study: Analysis was performed later, and it showed HLA-associated TCR beta chains to be more clonally expanded than equally common others.

With respect to this clone: The antigen remains unidentified.

Donors showed nominal health when sampled, although they likely had unrecorded immune exposures. Source material: PBMCs. The TCR sequence derives from a man under 40 in good health and CMV-seropositive.

CDR3 nucleotide sequence: TGCGCCAGCACCAGAGGGGGGGCAGATACGCAGTATTTT. Translated: CASTRGGADTQYF. This rearrangement joins TRBV10-2 to TRBJ2-3, with a tentative D call TRBD2 (7 bases). Germline V lookup: CDR1 WSHSY, CDR2 SAAADI. Trimming pared 7 bases from V and 4 bases from J, leaving 12 bases between. The CDR3 totals 13 residues.